This T cell receptor (beta chain) was recorded in a study of blood T cells in healthy people across ages. Primers used in a second PCR of roughly 6 to 11 cycles were a sample-barcoded 5' primer and a J-beta primer mix. One entry per CDR3 protein results from TCRdb running MiXCR on the 5' RACE reads. Counted here are some 1.4 million distinct CDR3 sequences, 42% occurring once; the ten biggest clones make up roughly 7.7%. V was cut by 0 bases and J by 3 bases, with 16 bases left in between. The CDR3 spans 17 residues. CDR1 is SGHTA, CDR2 FQGNSA, per germline. Material for sequencing was blood. The source is a woman under 30 in good health. The chain couples TRBV7-2 to TRBJ2-3; TRBD2 is a possible D gene (6 bases). The CDR3 loop is CASSLALRGKETDTQYF. The CDR3 DNA reads TGTGCCAGCAGCTTAGCGCTCCGGGGGAAGGAGACAGATACGCAGTATTTT.